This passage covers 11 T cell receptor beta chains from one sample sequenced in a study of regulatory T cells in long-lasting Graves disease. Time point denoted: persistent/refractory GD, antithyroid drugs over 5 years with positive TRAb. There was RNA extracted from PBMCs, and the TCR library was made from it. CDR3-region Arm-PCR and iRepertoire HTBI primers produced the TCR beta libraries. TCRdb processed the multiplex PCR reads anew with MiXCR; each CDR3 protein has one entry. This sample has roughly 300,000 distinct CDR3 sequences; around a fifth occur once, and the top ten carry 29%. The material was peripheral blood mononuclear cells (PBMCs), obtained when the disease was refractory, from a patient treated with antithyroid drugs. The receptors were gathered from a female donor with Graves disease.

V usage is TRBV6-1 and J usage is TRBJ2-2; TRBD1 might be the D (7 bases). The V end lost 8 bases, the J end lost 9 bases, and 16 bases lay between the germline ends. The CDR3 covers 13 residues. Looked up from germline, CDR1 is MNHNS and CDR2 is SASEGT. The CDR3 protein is CASRAQGGWELFF. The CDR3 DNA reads TGTGCCAGCCGGGCCCAGGGGGGCTGGGAGCTGTTTTTT.

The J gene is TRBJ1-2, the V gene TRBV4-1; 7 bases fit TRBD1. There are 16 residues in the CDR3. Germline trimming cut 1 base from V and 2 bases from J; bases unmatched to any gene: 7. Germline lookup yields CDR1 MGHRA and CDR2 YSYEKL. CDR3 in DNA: TGCGCCAGCAGCCAAGGTGTCAGGGGGGCGAACTATGGCTACACCTTC. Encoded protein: CASSQGVRGANYGYTF.

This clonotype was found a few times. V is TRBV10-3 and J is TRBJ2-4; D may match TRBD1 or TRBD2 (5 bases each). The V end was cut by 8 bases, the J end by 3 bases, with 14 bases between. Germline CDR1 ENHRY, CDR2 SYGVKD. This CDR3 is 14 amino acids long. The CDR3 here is CAICNRDVKNIQYF. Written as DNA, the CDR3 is TGTGCCATCTGCAACCGGGACGTCAAAAACATTCAGTACTTC.

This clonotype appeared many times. CDR3 sequence: CATRHPGTGGTYEQYF. The CDR3 nucleotides read TGTGCCACCAGGCACCCCGGGACAGGGGGGACCTACGAGCAGTACTTC. The genes are TRBV27 and TRBJ2-7, with 11 bases matching TRBD1. V shed 10 bases and J 2 bases; nucleotides not matched to a gene: 13. Germline CDR1 and CDR2: MNHEY and SMNVEV (reference sequence). CDR3 length: 16 residues.

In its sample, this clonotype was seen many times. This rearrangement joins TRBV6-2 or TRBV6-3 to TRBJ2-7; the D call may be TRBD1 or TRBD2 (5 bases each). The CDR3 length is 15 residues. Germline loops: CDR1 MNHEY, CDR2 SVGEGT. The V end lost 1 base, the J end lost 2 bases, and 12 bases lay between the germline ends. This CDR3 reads CASSYLWDATYEQYF. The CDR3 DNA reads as TGTGCCAGCAGTTACTTGTGGGACGCCACCTACGAGCAGTACTTC.

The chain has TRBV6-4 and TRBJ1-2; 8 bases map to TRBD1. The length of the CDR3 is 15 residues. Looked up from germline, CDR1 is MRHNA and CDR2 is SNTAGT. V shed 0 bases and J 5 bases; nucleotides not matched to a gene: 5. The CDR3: CASSDSPGGGYGYTF. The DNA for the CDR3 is TGTGCCAGCAGTGACTCTCCAGGGGGCGGGTATGGCTACACCTTC.

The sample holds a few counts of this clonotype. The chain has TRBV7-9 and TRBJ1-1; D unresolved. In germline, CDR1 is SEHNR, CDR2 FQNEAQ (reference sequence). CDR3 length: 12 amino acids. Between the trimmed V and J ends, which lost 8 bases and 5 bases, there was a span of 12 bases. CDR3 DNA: TGTGCCAGCCGACTGGGTTGGACTGAAGCTTTCTTT. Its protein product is CASRLGWTEAFF.

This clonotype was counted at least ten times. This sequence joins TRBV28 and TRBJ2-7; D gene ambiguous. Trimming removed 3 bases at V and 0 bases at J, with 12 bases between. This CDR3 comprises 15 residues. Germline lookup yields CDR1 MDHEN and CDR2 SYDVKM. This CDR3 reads CASSFSATASYEQYF. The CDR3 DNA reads TGTGCCAGCAGTTTCTCCGCGACGGCCTCCTACGAGCAGTACTTC.

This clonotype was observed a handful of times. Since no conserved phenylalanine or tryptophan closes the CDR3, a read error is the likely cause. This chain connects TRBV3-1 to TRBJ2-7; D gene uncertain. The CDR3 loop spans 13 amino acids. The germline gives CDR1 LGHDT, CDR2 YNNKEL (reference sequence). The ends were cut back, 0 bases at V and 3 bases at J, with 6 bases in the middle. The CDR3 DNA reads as TGTGCCAGCAGCCAAGAGCTAGGCTACGAGCAGTACCTC. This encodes CASSQELGYEQYL.

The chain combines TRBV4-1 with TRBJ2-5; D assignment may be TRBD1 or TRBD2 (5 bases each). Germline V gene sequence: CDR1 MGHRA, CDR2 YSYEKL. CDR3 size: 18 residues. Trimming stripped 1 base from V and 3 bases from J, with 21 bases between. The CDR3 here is CASSQVGVRARTEETQYF. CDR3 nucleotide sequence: TGCGCCAGCAGCCAAGTGGGGGTGCGGGCAAGGACCGAAGAGACCCAGTACTTC.

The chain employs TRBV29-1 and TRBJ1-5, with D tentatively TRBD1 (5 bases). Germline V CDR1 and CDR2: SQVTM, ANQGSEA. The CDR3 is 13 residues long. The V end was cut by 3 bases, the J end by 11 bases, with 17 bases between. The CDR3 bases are TGCAGCGTTGAGGTAGTCTCGCGGGGGACCCAGCATTTT. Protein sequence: CSVEVVSRGTQHF.